This is a list of T cell receptor beta chains from one sample in a study of shared clonotypes between healthy human individuals. Repertoires were generated with immunoSEQ multiplex PCR, while TCRdb's copy carries only in-frame clones and drops some. Of about 2.4 million clones in the sample, around 90% were seen once. Sequencing used naive CD4+ T cells sorted from blood. The origin of the receptors is a man between 18 and 29 years old in good health. CDR3s include the opening cysteine and the closing phenylalanine or tryptophan. The order of the fields is V gene, clone size, D gene, J gene, CDR3 protein, CDR3 DNA. A D gene is named only where the DNA matches it firmly. Expanded clones get a size class; other rows say once, few or many, or leave the size out.

TRBV10-1	-	TRBD1	TRBJ1-6	CASSSGQMNSPLHF	TGCGCCAGCAGCTCGGGACAGATGAATTCACCCCTCCACTTT
TRBV6-5	-	-	TRBJ1-6	CASKPARENSPLHF	TGTGCCAGCAAACCAGCACGGGAAAATTCACCCCTCCACTTT
TRBV6-1	-	-	TRBJ2-7	CATLVGGAGEQYF	TGTGCCACCCTTGTTGGGGGGGCAGGCGAGCAGTACTTC
TRBV6-5	once	TRBD1	TRBJ1-1	CASRRQGGAEAFF	TGTGCCAGCAGAAGACAGGGTGGGGCTGAAGCTTTCTTT
TRBV5-6	-	-	TRBJ2-7	CASSRTGPLIYEQYF	TGTGCCAGCAGCCGGACGGGTCCCCTAATCTACGAGCAGTACTTC
TRBV2	once	-	TRBJ2-7	CASSYRDKNSYEQYF	TGTGCCAGCAGTTACCGGGACAAGAACTCCTACGAGCAGTACTTC
TRBV11-2	-	-	TRBJ2-3	CASSPHRAGDTQYF	TGTGCCAGCAGCCCTCACAGGGCAGGGGATACGCAGTATTTT
TRBV6-5	-	-	TRBJ1-6	CASSSSSYNSPLHF	TGTGCCAGCAGCTCAAGCTCCTATAATTCACCCCTCCACTTT
TRBV6-1	-	-	TRBJ2-5	CASSEMYRVQYF	TGTGCCAGCAGTGAAATGTACAGGGTCCAGTACTTC
TRBV29-1	-	TRBD2	TRBJ2-1	CSVTGLAAYNEQFF	TGCAGCGTTACAGGACTAGCGGCGTACAATGAGCAGTTCTTC
TRBV6-1	-	-	TRBJ2-5	CASSRSIGGETQYF	TGTGCCAGCAGTAGAAGCATTGGGGGAGAGACCCAGTACTTC
TRBV6-5	-	TRBD1	TRBJ1-6	CASTKRDRGRSPLHF	TGTGCCAGCACTAAACGGGACAGGGGGCGATCACCCCTCCACTTT
TRBV9	-	TRBD2	TRBJ2-5	CASSPGVAGGQETQYF	TGTGCCAGCAGTCCCGGAGTAGCGGGGGGTCAAGAGACCCAGTACTTC
TRBV27	-	-	TRBJ1-2	CASSRADRWGYTF	TGTGCCAGCAGTCGTGCAGACCGTTGGGGCTACACCTTC
TRBV28	-	-	TRBJ1-5	CASRSSGEKPGPQHF	TGTGCCAGCAGATCTTCAGGGGAAAAGCCTGGGCCCCAGCATTTT
TRBV2	-	TRBD1	TRBJ2-1	CAEGGQVAHEQFF	TGTGCCGAAGGGGGCCAAGTTGCCCATGAGCAGTTCTTC
TRBV7-2	-	-	TRBJ1-2	CASSLASAAPRSGYTF	TGTGCCAGCAGCTTAGCGTCCGCGGCCCCTAGGAGTGGCTACACCTTC
TRBV5-1	once	TRBD1	TRBJ2-5	CASSLAPTGRETQYF	TGCGCCAGCAGTCTTGCGCCGACAGGGCGCGAGACCCAGTACTTC
TRBV7-3	-	-	TRBJ1-2	CASSLSLDYGYTF	TGTGCCAGCAGCTTAAGCTTAGACTATGGCTACACCTTC
TRBV30	-	-	TRBJ1-5	CAWSSGNQPQHF	TGTGCCTGGAGTTCTGGTAATCAGCCCCAGCATTTT
TRBV7-2	-	-	TRBJ2-5	CASSPQAGLETQYF	TGTGCCAGCAGCCCGCAGGCAGGGCTGGAGACCCAGTACTTC
TRBV7-3	-	TRBD1	TRBJ2-2	CASSRQGAGELFF	TGTGCCAGCAGCCGACAGGGCGCCGGGGAGCTGTTTTTT
TRBV5-4	-	-	TRBJ2-7	CASSPAGGGPWEQYF	TGTGCCAGCAGCCCCGCAGGGGGAGGTCCTTGGGAGCAGTACTTC
TRBV2	-	TRBD2	TRBJ2-3	CASRKRGITDTQYF	TGTGCCAGCAGGAAGCGGGGAATTACAGATACGCAGTATTTT
TRBV6-1	-	-	TRBJ2-1	CASSARGTKYNEQFF	TGTGCCAGCAGTGCACGGGGGACAAAGTACAATGAGCAGTTCTTC